The clone carrying this T cell receptor (beta chain) was detected ten times or more. The data were obtained in a study of blood T cell repertoires in COVID-19. Original processing methods: By means of reference gene primer amplification, nucleated cell counts were estimated. TCRdb's copy holds only in-frame clones and misses some; the assay was immunoSEQ multiplex PCR. V and J calls and clone size are given by that table; D and trimming were obtained from the DNA. The sample lists 400,000 to 550,000 clones; about 89% were seen once. The receptor was isolated from a woman under 40 with acute or convalescent COVID-19. Input material: peripheral blood.

CDR3 protein: CASSLPAAWNEQFF. The CDR3 nucleotides read TGTGCCAGCAGCCTACCGGCGGCGTGGAATGAGCAGTTCTTC. J is TRBJ2-1 and V is TRBV11-2; the D is unclear. CDR1 is SGHAT, CDR2 FQNNGV, per germline. The V gene lost 5 bases and the J gene lost 7 bases, with 15 bases spanning the gap. The CDR3 spans 14 residues.